This T cell receptor beta chain appears in the sequencing data of a study of control samples from healthy donors and cancer patients. Germline values: CDR1 SGHDT, CDR2 YYEEEE. The CDR3 sequence is 14 residues long. J lost 3 bases, V lost 5 bases, and 8 bases had no gene match. TCRdb's copy holds only in-frame clones and misses some; the assay was immunoSEQ multiplex PCR. The data contain 65,000 to 100,000 clones, roughly 89% of them singletons. The sample taken for sequencing was blood. This TCR was recovered from a man aged 50-59 years in good health. The chain employs TRBV5-6 and TRBJ2-7; 7 bases align to TRBD1. The CDR3 here is CASRDGTVGYEQYF. The CDR3 bases are TGTGCCAGCAGAGACGGGACAGTTGGCTACGAGCAGTACTTC.